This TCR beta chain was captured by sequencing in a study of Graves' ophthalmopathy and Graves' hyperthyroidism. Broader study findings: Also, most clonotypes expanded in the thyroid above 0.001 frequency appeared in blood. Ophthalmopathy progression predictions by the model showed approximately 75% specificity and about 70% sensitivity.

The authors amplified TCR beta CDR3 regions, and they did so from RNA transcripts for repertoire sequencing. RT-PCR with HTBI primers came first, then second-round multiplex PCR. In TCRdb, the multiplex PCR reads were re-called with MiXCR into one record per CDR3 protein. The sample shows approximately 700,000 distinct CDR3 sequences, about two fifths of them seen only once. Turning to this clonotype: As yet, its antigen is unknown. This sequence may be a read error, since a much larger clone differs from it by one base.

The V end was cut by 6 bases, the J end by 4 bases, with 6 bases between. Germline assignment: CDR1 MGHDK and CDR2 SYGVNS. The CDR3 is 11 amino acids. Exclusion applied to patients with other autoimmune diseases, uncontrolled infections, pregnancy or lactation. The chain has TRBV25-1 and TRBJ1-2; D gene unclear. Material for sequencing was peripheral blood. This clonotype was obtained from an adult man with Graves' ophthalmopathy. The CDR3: CASRRSYGYTF. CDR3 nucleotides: TGTGCCAGCAGGAGGTCCTATGGCTACACCTTC.